The next 3 T cell receptor beta chains were all read from a single sample in a study of shared clonotypes between healthy human individuals. Clones were sequenced by immunoSEQ multiplex PCR, and TCRdb holds only the in-frame ones, with some missing. Of 450,000 to 500,000 clones listed, about 84% are singletons. Input material: PBMCs. The source is a woman aged 40 to 50 in good health. Some clones in this sample may be carry-over from other donors' samples.

Only a few counts were recorded for this clone. The chain's CDR3 is CATAGGSSYNEQFF. The CDR3 nucleotides read TGTGCCACCGCGGGGGGAAGCTCCTACAATGAGCAGTTCTTC. The chain is built from TRBV28 and TRBJ2-1; 8 nucleotides line up with TRBD2. CDR1 is MDHEN and CDR2 is SYDVKM in the germline V gene. With V trimmed by 10 bases and J by 0 bases, 5 bases remained unmatched. The CDR3 contains 14 residues.

Remarks on this clone: A read error may explain this, as a much larger clone is one base away. The V call is TRBV16, the J call TRBJ1-5; D remains unclear. Germline CDR1 and CDR2: KGHSY and FQNENV. Trimming took off 4 bases at V and 1 base at J, with 5 bases between the two ends. This CDR3 has 13 residues. The chain's CDR3 is CASSRESNQPQHF. The CDR3, as DNA: TGTGCCAGCAGCCGGGAAAGCAATCAGCCCCAGCATTTT.

For this clone: This likely stems from a read error, as it lies one base from a far larger clone. Other DNA sequences in the sample encode the same CDR3. V is TRBV2 and J is TRBJ1-2; perhaps TRBD1 as D (6 bases). This CDR3 comprises 16 residues. Germline-derived CDR1 and CDR2 are SNHLY and FYNNEI. V was shortened by 10 bases and J by 8 bases, with 29 bases between the two germline ends. This chain's CDR3 is CANSIWTAKIRRGYTF. CDR3 DNA: TGTGCCAACTCAATCTGGACAGCCAAAATAAGACGGGGCTACACCTTC. The whole variable domain, filled in from reference TRBV2 and TRBJ1-2, reads EPEVTQTPSHQVTQMGQEVILRCVPISNHLYFYWYRQILGQKVEFLVSFYNNEISEKSEIFDDQFSVERPDGSNFTLKIRSTKLEDSAMYFCANSIWTAKIRRGYTFGSGTRLTVV.